This entry describes one TCR beta chain. Method: immunoSEQ multiplex PCR; TCRdb's copy keeps in-frame clones and lacks some. The sample has more than 70,000 clones, 89% seen once. This entry belongs to a study of OX40 agonist ivuxolimab in advanced cancers. This specimen was CD4+ or CD8+ T cells sorted from blood, taken in a trial of the OX40 agonist ivuxolimab. This receptor was obtained from an adult with an advanced solid tumor such as melanoma, head and neck, liver or kidney cancer.

The CDR3 protein is CASSFRDRVYEQYF. DNA for the CDR3: TGTGCCAGCAGCTTCAGAGACAGAGTATACGAGCAGTACTTC. The J gene is TRBJ2-7, the V gene TRBV5-4; D perhaps matches TRBD1 (5 bases). Between the trimmed V and J ends, which lost 2 bases and 4 bases, there was a span of 13 bases. Germline CDR1 is SGHNT and CDR2 is YYREEE (reference sequence). The CDR3 consists of 14 residues.